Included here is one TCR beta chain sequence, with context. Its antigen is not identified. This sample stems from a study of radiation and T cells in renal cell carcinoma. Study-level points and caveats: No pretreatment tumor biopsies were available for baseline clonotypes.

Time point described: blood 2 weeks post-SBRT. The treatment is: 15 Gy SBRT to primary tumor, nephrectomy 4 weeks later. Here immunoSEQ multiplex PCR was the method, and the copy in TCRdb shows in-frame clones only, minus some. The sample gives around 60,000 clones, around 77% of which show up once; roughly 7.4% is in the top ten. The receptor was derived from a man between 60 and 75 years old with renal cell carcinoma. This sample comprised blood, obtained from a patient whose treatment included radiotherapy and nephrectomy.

CDR3 nucleotide sequence: TGTGCCAGCAGCTTGGGGGAGTATGCGAGTGACACTGAAGCTTTCTTT. Translation gives CASSLGEYASDTEAFF. The chain employs TRBV5-8 and TRBJ1-1; D unresolved. Deletions cut 0 bases from V and 3 bases from J, with 15 bases between. The CDR3 contains 16 residues. CDR1 and CDR2 (germline): SGHTS, YDEGEE.